This TCR beta chain stems from a study of blood T cell repertoires in COVID-19. CDR1 is MNHEY, CDR2 SVGAGI, per germline. The CDR3 totals 14 residues. V shed 5 bases and J 5 bases; nucleotides not matched to a gene: 6. Authors' analysis steps: The authors estimated nucleated cell counts from reference gene primer amplification. The data were produced by immunoSEQ multiplex PCR, yet TCRdb's version contains in-frame clones alone and is incomplete. From that table come the V and J calls and clone size; the DNA was used to work out D and trimming. The sample holds approximately 200,000 clones, under 85% seen once. Those who participated ranged in age from about 18 to 89 years and resided in about 24 US areas. Participants had their cohort set by participant-reported clinical history. Donors of Cohort 3 who recovered were those that had two negative PCRs, clearance, or symptom resolution.

The TCR originated in a man aged 55 to 70 who had recovered from COVID-19. The rearrangement links TRBV6-5 to TRBJ1-2; 9 bases match TRBD1. Sample: PBMCs or T cells enriched from blood (not recorded which). The DNA for the CDR3 is TGTGCCAGCAGTCGAGGGACAGGGAATTATGGCTACACCTTC. Protein sequence: CASSRGTGNYGYTF.